Presented here are 27 T cell receptor beta chains from one specimen sequenced in a study of OX40 agonist ivuxolimab in advanced cancers. The library relied on the immunoSEQ multiplex PCR assay. Imported from immuneACCESS, the table was reduced by TCRdb to in-frame sequences with V and J called. These copies leave out some clones; in studies compared against another copy, an unresolved V gene accounts for under half, and the cause of the remainder is not known. The sample table holds 20,000 to 30,000 clones, of which approximately 91% were seen once. Of the sample, about 47% falls within the top ten clones. The material was CD4+ or CD8+ T cells sorted from blood, obtained in a trial of the OX40 agonist ivuxolimab. The receptors derive from an adult with an advanced solid tumor such as melanoma, head and neck, liver or kidney cancer.

This clone was observed a single time. This rearrangement joins TRBV2 to TRBJ1-1; D is uncertain. The germline gives CDR1 SNHLY, CDR2 FYNNEI. The CDR3 has 14 residues. The V gene lost 4 bases and the J gene lost 1 base, with 10 bases spanning the gap. CDR3 DNA sequence: TGTGCCAGCAGTGGGCAGCTACAGAACACTGAAGCTTTCTTT. Protein product: CASSGQLQNTEAFF.

The V gene is TRBV11-3, the J gene TRBJ2-2; D is possibly TRBD2 (7 bases). Between the trimmed V and J ends, which lost 1 base and 8 bases, there was a span of 14 bases. The CDR3 is 15 residues long. Germline-derived CDR1 and CDR2 are SGHNT and YENEEA. CDR3 region: CASSLVLGGPGELFF. In DNA, the CDR3 is TGTGCCAGCAGCTTAGTTTTGGGGGGGCCAGGGGAGCTGTTTTTT. The full variable domain, with the rest looked up from reference TRBV11-3 and TRBJ2-2, is EAGVVQSPRYKIIEKKQPVAFWCNPISGHNTLYWYLQNLGQGPELLIRYENEEAVDDSQLPKDRFSAERLKGVDSTLKIQPAELGDSAVYLCASSLVLGGPGELFFGEGSRLTVL.

This chain joins TRBV5-1 and TRBJ1-2, with 8 nucleotides matching TRBD1. The CDR3 is made up of 16 amino acids. Germline CDR1 is SGHRS and CDR2 is YFSETQ. The junction had 14 bases not matched to a gene; V was cut back by 2 bases and J by 8 bases. The CDR3 DNA reads TGCGCCAGCAGCTTATCCGGGACAGGTGATAGTTGGGGCTACACCTTC. It specifies CASSLSGTGDSWGYTF.

Note on this clone: The junction shows a germline mismatch at one end, possibly a read error. This chain connects TRBV6-5 to TRBJ2-7; 7 bases fit TRBD1. This CDR3 comprises 15 residues. Germline values: CDR1 MNHEY, CDR2 SVGAGI. This chain's CDR3 is CASRRDRDPSYEQCF. The DNA for the CDR3 is TGTGCCAGCAGGCGTGACAGGGATCCCTCCTACGAGCAGTGCTTC.

The chain uses TRBV6-1 and TRBJ2-1, with TRBD2 matching 11 bases. V lost 1 base and J lost 7; bases outside the gene matches: 9. Germline V gene data show CDR1 as MNHNS and CDR2 as SASEGT. The CDR3 length is 17 residues. CDR3: CASSEVTTSGIRNEQFF. For the CDR3, the DNA is TGTGCCAGCAGTGAAGTGACGACTAGCGGGATTAGGAATGAGCAGTTCTTC.

The chain is built from TRBV4-1 and TRBJ2-5, with 10 bases fitting TRBD2. The CDR3 spans 18 residues. Trimming took 1 base from V and 2 from J; bases not matched to a gene: 10. Germline CDR1 is MGHRA and CDR2 is YSYEKL. This CDR3 reads CASSQVSSGGRYQETQYF. The CDR3 nucleotides read TGCGCCAGCAGCCAAGTGAGTAGCGGGGGGCGTTATCAAGAGACCCAGTACTTC.

The chain couples TRBV4-2 to TRBJ2-1, with D possibly being TRBD1 (5 bases). Between the trimmed V and J ends, which lost 1 base and 0 bases, there was a span of 10 bases. Germline V CDR1 and CDR2: LGHNA, YNFKEQ. This CDR3 has 16 residues. This CDR3 reads CASSQGPQGSYNEQFF. The CDR3 nucleotides are TGTGCCAGCAGCCAAGGCCCCCAGGGCTCCTACAATGAGCAGTTCTTC.

The J gene is TRBJ2-6, the V gene TRBV12-5; D not certain. V was clipped by 1 base and J by 2 bases, with 9 bases between them. This CDR3 has 16 amino acids. Germline CDR1 and CDR2: LGHNT and FRNRAP. The CDR3 protein is CASGLGANTGANVLTF. CDR3 DNA sequence: TGTGCTAGTGGTTTGGGGGCTAACACTGGGGCCAACGTCCTGACTTTC.

In regard to this clone: An end of the junction differs from the germline gene, which may be a read error. The V gene is TRBV7-9, the J gene TRBJ2-7; 7 bases line up with TRBD2. This CDR3 comprises 14 residues. Germline-derived CDR1 and CDR2 are SEHNR and FQNEAQ (reference sequence). The CDR3 is CASSQGGGAYEQYF. The CDR3 nucleotides are TGCGCCAGCAGCCAAGGCGGGGGAGCCTACGAGCAGTACTTC.

The V call is TRBV2, the J call TRBJ1-4; D not certain. This CDR3 has 16 amino acids. From germline, CDR1 is SNHLY and CDR2 FYNNEI. V dropped 4 bases and J dropped 5 bases, with 17 bases sitting between them. CDR3 loop: CASSGTLAGSNEKLFF. DNA of the CDR3: TGTGCCAGCAGTGGGACCCTGGCGGGTTCGAATGAAAAACTGTTTTTT.

The chain is built from TRBV5-6 and TRBJ1-2; 11 bases are a match to TRBD1. The CDR3 covers 16 residues. CDR1 SGHDT and CDR2 YYEEEE come from the germline V gene. With V trimmed by 2 bases and J by 4 bases, 7 bases remained unmatched. The CDR3, as DNA: TGTGCCAGCAGCTTAAGGACAGGGGGCAGGGGCTATGGCTACACCTTC. It yields the protein CASSLRTGGRGYGYTF.

The V gene is TRBV5-5, the J gene TRBJ1-2; TRBD1 agrees at 7 bases. The CDR3 is 12 amino acids. Germline V gene sequence: CDR1 SGHKS, CDR2 YYEKEE (reference sequence). Trimming cost V 4 bases and J 6 bases; bases outside gene matches: 3. The CDR3 sequence: CASSHDRDGYTF. CDR3 DNA: TGTGCCAGCAGCCACGACAGGGATGGCTACACCTTC.

The chain has TRBV4-1 and TRBJ1-6, with D possibly being TRBD1 (5 bases). The CDR3 contains 13 residues. CDR1 is MGHRA, CDR2 YSYEKL, per germline. V lost 0 bases and J 9 bases, leaving 6 bases between the germline ends. The DNA for the CDR3 is TGCGCCAGCAGCCAAGACCAGGGTTCACCCCTCCACTTT. It translates to CASSQDQGSPLHF.

The genes are TRBV6-1 and TRBJ2-1; 12 nucleotides align to TRBD2. Germline V gene lookup returns CDR1 MNHNS and CDR2 SASEGT. The CDR3 runs 15 residues. The ends lost 5 bases at V and 3 bases at J; junction bases unmatched: 2. The CDR3 protein is CASSLAGGVYNEQFF. The CDR3 nucleotides read TGTGCCAGCAGTCTAGCGGGAGGGGTCTACAATGAGCAGTTCTTC.

The V call is TRBV6-6, the J call TRBJ1-6, with 7 bases that match TRBD1. The CDR3 runs 15 residues. Germline trimming cut 4 bases from V and 4 bases from J; bases unmatched to any gene: 4. CDR1 MNHNY and CDR2 SVGAGI come from the germline V gene (reference sequence). For the CDR3, the DNA is TGTGCCAGCAGTTTAGGACAGGATTATAATTCACCCCTCCACTTT. Encoded protein: CASSLGQDYNSPLHF.

The CDR3 DNA is TGTGCCAGCAGCTTTACCGACTACGAGCAGTACTTC. The encoded protein is CASSFTDYEQYF. The chain joins TRBV7-9 to TRBJ2-7; D unclear. Trimming left V 3 bases short and J 3 bases short, with 6 bases between. Germline CDR1 reads SEHNR; CDR2 reads FQNEAQ (reference sequence). The CDR3 consists of 12 residues. The full variable domain, in which reference TRBV7-9 and TRBJ2-7 provide the parts outside the CDR3, is DTGVSQNPRHKITKRGQNVTFRCDPISEHNRLYWYRQTLGQGPEFLTYFQNEAQLEKSRLLSDRFSAERPKGSFSTLEIQRTEQGDSAMYLCASSFTDYEQYFGPGTRLTVT.

J is TRBJ1-2 and V is TRBV7-9; 9 nucleotides agree with TRBD1. Losses at the gene ends were 4 bases for V and 5 bases for J; bases not matched to a gene: 5. Germline CDR1 reads SEHNR; CDR2 reads FQNEAQ (reference sequence). CDR3 length: 14 amino acids. The CDR3 loop is CASSSGQGLYGYTF. Here the CDR3 DNA reads TGTGCCAGCAGCTCGGGACAGGGCCTGTATGGCTACACCTTC.

The chain is built from TRBV2 and TRBJ1-5; the D is unclear. The V gene lost 2 bases and the J gene lost 1 base, with 0 bases spanning the gap. There are 12 residues in the CDR3. CDR1 and CDR2 from the germline V gene are SNHLY and FYNNEI. The CDR3, as DNA: TGTGCCAGCAGTGAAAGCAATCAGCCCCAGCATTTT. The encoded protein is CASSESNQPQHF.

The chain links TRBV6-1 to TRBJ2-7; D tentatively reads TRBD1 or TRBD2 (5 bases each). With 1 base removed from V and 3 bases from J, the gap between germline ends came to 10 bases. The CDR3 sequence is 14 residues long. Germline CDR1 and CDR2: MNHNS and SASEGT. CDR3 loop: CASSEVGRGYEQYF. CDR3 bases: TGTGCCAGCAGTGAAGTGGGACGAGGCTACGAGCAGTACTTC.

This chain joins TRBV10-1 and TRBJ1-1; D is perhaps TRBD1 (5 bases). The germline CDR1 and CDR2 sequences are WNHNN and SYGVQD (reference sequence). Deletions cut 10 bases from V and 0 bases from J, with 15 bases between. The CDR3 covers 14 residues. CDR3 nucleotide sequence: TGCGCCATCGATACAGGAAAAATGAACACTGAAGCTTTCTTT. Amino acid sequence: CAIDTGKMNTEAFF.

The J gene is TRBJ2-3, the V gene TRBV18; 13 positions agree with TRBD2. V lost 2 bases to trimming and J lost 6 bases; unmatched junction nucleotides: 2. CDR1 is KGHSH, CDR2 LQKENI, per germline. The CDR3 contains 15 residues. The CDR3: CASSPGLAGADTQYF. CDR3 sequence (DNA): TGTGCCAGCTCACCAGGACTAGCGGGGGCGGATACGCAGTATTTT.

The chain links TRBV19 to TRBJ2-1; D is ambiguous. The CDR3 extends over 13 amino acids. The germline V gene encodes CDR1 LNHDA and CDR2 SQIVND (reference sequence). V was cut by 6 bases and J by 7 bases, with 13 bases left in between. The CDR3 coding sequence is TGTGCCAGTAGGAGCGTCCAGGTTAATGAGCAGTTCTTC. Translation: CASRSVQVNEQFF.

This clone was counted a few times. V gene TRBV28 combines with J gene TRBJ1-2, with a weak D call TRBD1 (5 bases). CDR3 size: 13 residues. The V end was cut by 7 bases, the J end by 2 bases, with 11 bases between. CDR1 is MDHEN and CDR2 is SYDVKM in the germline V gene. Here the CDR3 reads CASTLTVNYGYTF. The CDR3 DNA sequence: TGTGCCAGCACTTTGACAGTAAACTATGGCTACACCTTC.

V usage is TRBV27 and J usage is TRBJ1-1, with D uncertain. This CDR3 has 13 residues. The germline gives CDR1 MNHEY, CDR2 SMNVEV (reference sequence). V dropped 0 bases and J dropped 4 bases, with 6 bases sitting between them. In DNA, the CDR3 is TGTGCCAGCAGTTTATCTTATGGCACTGAAGCTTTCTTT. Amino acids: CASSLSYGTEAFF.

This chain connects TRBV9 to TRBJ2-1; the match to TRBD2 covers 9 bases. V lost 1 base, J lost 7 bases, and 9 bases stayed unmatched. The V gene's germline CDR1 is SGDLS and CDR2 YYNGEE. CDR3 size: 16 residues. The CDR3 DNA sequence: TGTGCCAGCAGCGTATGGGCGGGAGGGCCTGGAAATGAGCAGTTCTTC. Its protein is CASSVWAGGPGNEQFF.

The chain recombines TRBV19 with TRBJ2-5; D remains unclear. Germline CDR1 LNHDA, CDR2 SQIVND (reference sequence). This CDR3 contains 10 residues. V was clipped by 5 bases and J by 5 bases, with 3 bases between them. The CDR3 sequence is CASSGETQYF. The CDR3 DNA reads TGTGCCAGTAGTGGGGAGACCCAGTACTTC.

The chain employs TRBV19 and TRBJ2-5; 10 bases align to TRBD1. Germline lookup yields CDR1 LNHDA and CDR2 SQIVND (reference sequence). The V gene end was trimmed by 3 bases and the J gene end by 4 bases; junction bases not matched to a gene: 5. The length of the CDR3 is 15 residues. The chain's CDR3 is CASSIPGQGRETQYF. CDR3 nucleotide sequence: TGTGCCAGTAGTATCCCGGGACAGGGGAGAGAGACCCAGTACTTC.